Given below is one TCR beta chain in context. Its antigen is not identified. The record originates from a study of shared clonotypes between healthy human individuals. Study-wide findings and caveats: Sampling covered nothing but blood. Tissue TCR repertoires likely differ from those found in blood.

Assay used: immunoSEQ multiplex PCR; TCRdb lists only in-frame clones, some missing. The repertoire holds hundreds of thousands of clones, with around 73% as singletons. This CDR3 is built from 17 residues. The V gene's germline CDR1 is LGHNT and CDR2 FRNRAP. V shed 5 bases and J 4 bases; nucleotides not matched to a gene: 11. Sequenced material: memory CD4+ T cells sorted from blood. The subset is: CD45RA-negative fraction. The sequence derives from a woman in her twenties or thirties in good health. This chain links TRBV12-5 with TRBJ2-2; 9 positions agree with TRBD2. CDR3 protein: CASGTFIAGVGTGELFF. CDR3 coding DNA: TGTGCTAGTGGTACCTTCATAGCGGGAGTGGGCACCGGGGAGCTGTTTTTT.